A single T cell receptor (beta chain) is shown here with its context. Its antigen is unidentified. V dropped 5 bases and J dropped 4 bases, with 18 bases sitting between them. This CDR3 spans 16 amino acids. In germline, CDR1 is SGHTA, CDR2 FQGNSA. The entry originates in a study of memory CD4+ T cells and cytomegalovirus serostatus. Findings and limits, study-wide: The CMV-associated TCR signature appears largely within the CD4+ memory repertoire.

The sort gate was single viable CD3+CD4+CD8-CD45RO+ cells for memory CD4+ T cells. Using immunoSEQ multiplex PCR, the repertoire was profiled, and TCRdb retains in-frame clones only, with some absent. The profile shows roughly 56,000 clones, about 81% of them singletons. This sequence originates from an adult in good health and CMV-seronegative. The chain is built from TRBV7-2 and TRBJ1-5, with a possible D match to TRBD1 (5 bases). The material sequenced was memory CD4+ T cells from blood. In DNA, the CDR3 is TGTGCCAGCAGCCATTCGACAGTGTCTAGAAATCAGCCCCAGCATTTT. Its protein is CASSHSTVSRNQPQHF.